Below are 7 T cell receptor beta chains sequenced from a single sample in a study of cytomegalovirus exposure and HLA in healthy donors (dated by TCRdb to between 2016 and 2019). The library was generated by the immunoSEQ multiplex PCR assay. TCRdb took over this immuneACCESS table, retaining in-frame rearrangements with V and J assigned. Such tables are incomplete; in checked studies, under half of the missing clones stem from an unresolved V gene, and the remainder is unexplained. This sample holds over 150,000 clones; more than 65% were observed only once. The ten largest clones represent around an eighth of the sample. Material: PBMCs. The receptors here all came from a woman aged 25 to 39 in good health and CMV-seropositive.

The chain employs TRBV27 and TRBJ1-1; D remains ambiguous. Germline V CDR1 and CDR2: MNHEY, SMNVEV (reference sequence). Deletions cut 1 base from V and 10 bases from J, with 10 bases between. The CDR3 covers 12 residues. CDR3 protein: CASSLLDGRAFF. In nucleotides, the CDR3 is TGTGCCAGCAGTTTATTGGATGGGAGAGCTTTCTTT.

V is TRBV5-5 and J is TRBJ1-2, with 9 bases identical to TRBD1. CDR1 and CDR2 (germline): SGHKS, YYEKEE (reference sequence). With 4 bases clipped from V and 3 bases from J, the junction kept 7 bases outside the gene matches. CDR3 length: 15 residues. The CDR3 DNA follows: TGTGCCAGCAGCCAACAGGGGGCGCGTCACTATGGCTACACCTTC. This gives the protein CASSQQGARHYGYTF.

This rearrangement joins TRBV2 to TRBJ2-2; 7 nucleotides align to TRBD2. The CDR3 length is 15 residues. Germline V lookup: CDR1 SNHLY, CDR2 FYNNEI. Trimming took 3 bases from V and 1 from J; bases not matched to a gene: 2. The CDR3 reads CASSESSGNTGELFF. CDR3 nucleotides: TGTGCCAGCAGTGAGTCTAGCGGGAACACCGGGGAGCTGTTTTTT.

The CDR3 region is CASSLQGAYYEQYF. CDR3 DNA: TGTGCCAGCAGTTTGCAGGGTGCCTACTACGAGCAGTACTTC. The rearrangement uses TRBV27 and TRBJ2-7; possibly TRBD1 for D (5 bases). This CDR3 has 14 amino acids. The V gene lost 3 bases and the J gene lost 3 bases, with 12 bases spanning the gap. Germline CDR1 MNHEY, CDR2 SMNVEV (reference sequence).

Written as DNA, the CDR3 is TGTGCCAGTAGTATGTTGAGCAGGGGAAGCCCCAATGAGCAGTTCTTC. This encodes CASSMLSRGSPNEQFF. The chain combines TRBV19 with TRBJ2-1; weak D call: TRBD1 (6 bases). The CDR3 is made up of 16 amino acids. Looked up from germline, CDR1 is LNHDA and CDR2 is SQIVND (reference sequence). V lost 3 bases to trimming and J lost 6 bases, with 18 bases between them.

This chain uses TRBV2 with TRBJ2-1; D may be TRBD1 (5 bases). Germline lookup yields CDR1 SNHLY and CDR2 FYNNEI. V lost 1 base and J 7 bases, leaving 5 bases between the germline ends. CDR3 size: 12 residues. The CDR3, as DNA: TGTGCCAGCAGTGAAGGACAGAATGAGCAGTTCTTC. Amino acids: CASSEGQNEQFF.

This clone was detected only a few times. This chain joins TRBV6-5 and TRBJ2-2; perhaps TRBD2 as D (5 bases). Trimming took 2 bases from V and 8 from J, leaving 15 bases between them. Germline lookup yields CDR1 MNHEY and CDR2 SVGAGI. This CDR3 is 15 amino acids long. For the CDR3, the DNA is TGTGCCAGCAGTTACGCAGGACTCCAAAGGGGGGAGCTGTTTTTT. It is translated as CASSYAGLQRGELFF.